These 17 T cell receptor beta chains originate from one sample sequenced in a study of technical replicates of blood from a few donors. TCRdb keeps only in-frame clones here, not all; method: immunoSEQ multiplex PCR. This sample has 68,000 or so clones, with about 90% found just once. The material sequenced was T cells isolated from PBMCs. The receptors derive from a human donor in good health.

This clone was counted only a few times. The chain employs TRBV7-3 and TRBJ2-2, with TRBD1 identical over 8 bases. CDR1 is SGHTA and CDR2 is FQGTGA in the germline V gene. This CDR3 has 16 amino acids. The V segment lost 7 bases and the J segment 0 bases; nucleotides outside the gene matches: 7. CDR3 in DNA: TGTGCCAGCAACATTGGGACAGGTCCGAACACCGGGGAGCTGTTTTTT. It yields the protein CASNIGTGPNTGELFF.

The CDR3 loop is CASSFSPGLAGWGEQFF. The CDR3 DNA is TGTGCCAGCAGCTTTTCGCCGGGACTAGCGGGATGGGGTGAGCAGTTCTTC. V usage is TRBV5-6 and J usage is TRBJ2-1; 13 bases match TRBD2. Germline V gene lookup returns CDR1 SGHDT and CDR2 YYEEEE. This CDR3 is built from 17 residues. V trimming: 2 bases; J trimming: 9 bases; junction bases outside the gene matches: 11.

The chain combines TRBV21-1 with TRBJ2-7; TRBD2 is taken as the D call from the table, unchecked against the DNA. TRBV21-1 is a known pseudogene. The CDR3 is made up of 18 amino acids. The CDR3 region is CASSKGYRLTSGRYEQYF. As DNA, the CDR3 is TGTGCCAGCAGCAAAGGCTACCGGCTGACTAGCGGGAGGTACGAGCAGTACTTC.

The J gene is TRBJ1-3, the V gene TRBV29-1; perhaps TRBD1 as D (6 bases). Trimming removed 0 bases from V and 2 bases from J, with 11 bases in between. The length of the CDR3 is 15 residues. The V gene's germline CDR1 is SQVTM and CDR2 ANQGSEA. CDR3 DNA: TGCAGCGTTGAAGAACGGGGGGCAGCTGGAAACACCATATATTTT. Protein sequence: CSVEERGAAGNTIYF.

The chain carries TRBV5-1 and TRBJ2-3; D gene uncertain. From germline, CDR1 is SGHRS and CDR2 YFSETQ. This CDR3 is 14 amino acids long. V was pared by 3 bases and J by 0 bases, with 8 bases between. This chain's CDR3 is CASSSGRSTDTQYF. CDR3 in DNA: TGCGCCAGCAGCTCAGGCAGGAGCACAGATACGCAGTATTTT.

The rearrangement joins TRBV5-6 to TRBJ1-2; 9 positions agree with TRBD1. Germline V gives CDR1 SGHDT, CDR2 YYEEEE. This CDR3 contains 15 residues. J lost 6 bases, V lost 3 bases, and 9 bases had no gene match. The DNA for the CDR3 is TGTGCCAGCAGCTCCGGCACAGGGGGCATTGATGGCTACACCTTC. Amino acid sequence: CASSSGTGGIDGYTF.

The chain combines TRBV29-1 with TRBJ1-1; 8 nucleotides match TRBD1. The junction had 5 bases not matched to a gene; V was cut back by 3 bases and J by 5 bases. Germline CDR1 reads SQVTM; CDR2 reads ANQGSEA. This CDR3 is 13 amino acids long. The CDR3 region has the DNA TGCAGCGTTGACAGACAGGGGAGGACTGAAGCTTTCTTT. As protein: CSVDRQGRTEAFF.

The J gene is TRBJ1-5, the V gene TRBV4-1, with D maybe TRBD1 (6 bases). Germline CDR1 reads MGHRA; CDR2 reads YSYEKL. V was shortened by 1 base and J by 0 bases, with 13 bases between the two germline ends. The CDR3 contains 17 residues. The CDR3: CASSQVSTTGSNQPQHF. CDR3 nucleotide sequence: TGCGCCAGCAGCCAAGTATCGACGACAGGTAGCAATCAGCCCCAGCATTTT.

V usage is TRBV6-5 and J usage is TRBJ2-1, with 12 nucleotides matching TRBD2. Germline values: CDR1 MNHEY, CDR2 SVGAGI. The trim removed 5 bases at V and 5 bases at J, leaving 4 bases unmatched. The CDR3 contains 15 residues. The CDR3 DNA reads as TGTGCCAGCAGTCGACTAGCGGGAGACCACAATGAGCAGTTCTTC. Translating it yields CASSRLAGDHNEQFF.

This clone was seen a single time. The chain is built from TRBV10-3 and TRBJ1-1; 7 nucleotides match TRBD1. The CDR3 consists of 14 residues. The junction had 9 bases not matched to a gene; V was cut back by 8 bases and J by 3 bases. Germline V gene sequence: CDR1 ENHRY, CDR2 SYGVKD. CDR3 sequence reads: CAIGEQGKDTEAFF. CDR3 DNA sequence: TGTGCCATCGGGGAACAGGGGAAGGACACTGAAGCTTTCTTT.

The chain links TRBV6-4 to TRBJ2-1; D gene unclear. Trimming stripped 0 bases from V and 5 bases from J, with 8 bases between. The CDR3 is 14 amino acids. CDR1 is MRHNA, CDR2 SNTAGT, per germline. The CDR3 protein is CASSDSEEHNEQFF. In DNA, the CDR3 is TGTGCCAGCAGTGACTCCGAGGAACACAATGAGCAGTTCTTC.

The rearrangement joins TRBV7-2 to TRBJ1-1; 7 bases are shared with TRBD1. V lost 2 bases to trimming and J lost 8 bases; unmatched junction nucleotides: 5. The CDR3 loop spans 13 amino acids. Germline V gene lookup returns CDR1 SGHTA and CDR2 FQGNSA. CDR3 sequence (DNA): TGTGCCAGCAGCTTATGGGACAGAGGCGAAGCTTTCTTT. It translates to CASSLWDRGEAFF.

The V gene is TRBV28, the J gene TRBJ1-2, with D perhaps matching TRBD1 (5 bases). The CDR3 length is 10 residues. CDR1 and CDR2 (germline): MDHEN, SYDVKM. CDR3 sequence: CCSYGGGYTF. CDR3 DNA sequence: TGTTGCTCGTATGGGGGGGGCTACACCTTC.

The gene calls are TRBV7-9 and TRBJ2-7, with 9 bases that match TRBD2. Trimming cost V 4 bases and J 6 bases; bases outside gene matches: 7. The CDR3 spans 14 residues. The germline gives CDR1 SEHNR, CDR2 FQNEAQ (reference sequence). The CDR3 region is CASSYQTSGTEQYF. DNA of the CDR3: TGTGCCAGCAGCTATCAGACTAGCGGAACCGAGCAGTACTTC.

The CDR3 DNA is TGTGCCAGCAGCCAAGATCCGGGCAGGGACTTCACTGAAGCTTTCTTT. Translating gives CASSQDPGRDFTEAFF. The chain joins TRBV14 to TRBJ1-1, with D maybe TRBD1 (5 bases). The CDR3 has 16 amino acids. V was trimmed by 0 bases and J by 4 bases, leaving 15 bases between them. The germline gives CDR1 SGHDN, CDR2 FVKESK.

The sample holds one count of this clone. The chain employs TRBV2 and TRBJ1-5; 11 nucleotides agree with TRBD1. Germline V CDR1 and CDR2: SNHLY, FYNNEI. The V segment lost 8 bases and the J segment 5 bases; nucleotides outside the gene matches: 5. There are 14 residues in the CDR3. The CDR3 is CASQGQGEYQPQHF. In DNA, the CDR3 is TGTGCCAGCCAGGGACAGGGGGAGTATCAGCCCCAGCATTTT.

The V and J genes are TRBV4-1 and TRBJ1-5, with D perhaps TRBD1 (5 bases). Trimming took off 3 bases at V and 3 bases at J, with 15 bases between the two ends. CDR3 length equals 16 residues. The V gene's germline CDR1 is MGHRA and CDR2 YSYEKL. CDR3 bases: TGCGCCAGCAGCCACAGCGGGGGGGTGAACAATCAGCCCCAGCATTTT. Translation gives CASSHSGGVNNQPQHF.